A single sample is the source of the 7 T cell receptor beta chains below, sequenced in a study of T-cell reconstitution after alpha-beta-depleted transplantation in children. Molecular barcoding with unique molecular identifiers was used for the TCRbeta library. TCRdb used MiXCR to reprocess the PCR reads, holding one entry per CDR3 protein. This table holds about 610,000 distinct CDR3 sequences, under 12% found once. The sample in question was PBMCs from the stem cell graft donor, obtained from the stem cell graft. These receptors all come from a human donor who donated a stem cell graft to a child with acute myeloid leukemia.

J is TRBJ2-7 and V is TRBV7-8; 8 bases fit TRBD1. Germline assignment: CDR1 SGHVS and CDR2 FQNEAQ. The CDR3 has 16 residues. V lost 3 bases to trimming and J lost 2 bases; unmatched junction nucleotides: 9. The CDR3 DNA is TGTGCCAGCAGCTTGGACAAGGACAGGGTAACCTACGAGCAGTACTTC. It yields the protein CASSLDKDRVTYEQYF. Combining the CDR3 with reference TRBV7-8 and TRBJ2-7 gives the whole variable domain GAGVSQSPRYKVAKRGQDVALRCDPISGHVSLFWYQQALGQGPEFLTYFQNEAQLDKSGLPSDRFFAERPEGSVSTLKIQRTQQEDSAVYLCASSLDKDRVTYEQYFGPGTRLTVT.

The V gene is TRBV7-3, the J gene TRBJ1-1, with 9 bases that match TRBD1. The CDR3 has 12 amino acids. Germline V gene lookup returns CDR1 SGHTA and CDR2 FQGTGA. The CDR3 coding sequence is TGTGGGGACAGGGAGCAATACTCTGAAGCTTTCTTT. Amino acids: CGDREQYSEAFF.

This clonotype has more than one count but fewer than ten. This chain links TRBV29-1 with TRBJ2-5; 8 nucleotides line up with TRBD2. The germline gives CDR1 SQVTM, CDR2 ANQGSEA. This CDR3 is built from 14 residues. With 1 base clipped from V and 5 bases from J, the junction kept 6 bases outside the gene matches. CDR3 in amino acids: CSVEASGSGETQYF. The CDR3 DNA reads TGCAGCGTTGAAGCGAGCGGGAGCGGCGAGACCCAGTACTTC.

In this sample, this clonotype turned up many times. The rearrangement uses TRBV20-1 and TRBJ1-2, with TRBD1 identical over 7 bases. V shed 4 bases and J 3 bases; nucleotides not matched to a gene: 5. The germline V gene encodes CDR1 DFQATT and CDR2 SNEGSKA (reference sequence). CDR3 length equals 13 residues. As DNA, the CDR3 is TGCAGTGCTAATGACAGGGAAGACTATGGCTACACCTTC. Its translation: CSANDREDYGYTF.

The rearrangement joins TRBV7-6 to TRBJ2-7; 7 positions agree with TRBD1. There are 15 residues in the CDR3. The V segment lost 5 bases and the J segment 2 bases; nucleotides outside the gene matches: 9. Germline V CDR1 and CDR2: SGHVS, FNYEAQ. Here the CDR3 DNA reads TGTGCCAGCAGCGCACAACAGGGGTCAACCTACGAGCAGTACTTC. As protein: CASSAQQGSTYEQYF.

The table lists this clonotype with a few counts. The V and J genes are TRBV10-3 and TRBJ2-2; tentatively, D is TRBD1 (5 bases). V lost 2 bases and J 4 bases, leaving 8 bases between the germline ends. CDR1 ENHRY and CDR2 SYGVKD come from the germline V gene. This CDR3 has 14 amino acids. This CDR3 reads CAISEGAGTGELFF. CDR3 DNA: TGTGCCATCAGTGAGGGGGCCGGCACCGGGGAGCTGTTTTTT.

V is TRBV6-2 or TRBV6-3 and J is TRBJ1-5; D is perhaps TRBD1 (5 bases). The CDR3 sequence is 14 residues long. Germline values: CDR1 MNHEY, CDR2 SVGEGT. V dropped 7 bases and J dropped 7 bases, with 17 bases sitting between them. This CDR3 is CASTGIDRKQPQHF. CDR3 coding DNA: TGTGCCAGCACGGGCATTGACAGAAAACAGCCCCAGCATTTT.